Listed here are 2 T cell receptor beta chains from one sample, sequenced in a study of blood T cell repertoires in COVID-19. Repertoires were generated with immunoSEQ multiplex PCR, while TCRdb's copy carries only in-frame clones and drops some. The sample shows about 300,000 clones, approximately 81% of them seen only once. Sequencing input: PBMCs or T cells enriched from blood (not recorded which). The receptors derive from a woman between 50 and 59 years old who had recovered from COVID-19.

The rearrangement uses TRBV30 and TRBJ2-7, with 11 positions matching TRBD2. Looked up from germline, CDR1 is GTSNPN and CDR2 is SVGIG (reference sequence). V trimming: 5 bases; J trimming: 6 bases; junction bases outside the gene matches: 9. The CDR3 contains 14 residues. The CDR3 nucleotides read TGTGCCTGGGGAACGGGACTAGCGGTTCCCGAGCAGTACTTC. This sequence encodes CAWGTGLAVPEQYF.

There are a few counts of this clone. This sequence joins TRBV6-5 and TRBJ1-1, with D perhaps TRBD1 (6 bases). Looked up from germline, CDR1 is MNHEY and CDR2 is SVGAGI. Trimming removed 11 bases at V and 6 bases at J, with 19 bases between. This CDR3 has 13 amino acids. The CDR3 sequence is CAGSTGSYAEAFF. The DNA of the CDR3 is TGTGCCGGGTCCACAGGGAGCTACGCTGAAGCTTTCTTT.